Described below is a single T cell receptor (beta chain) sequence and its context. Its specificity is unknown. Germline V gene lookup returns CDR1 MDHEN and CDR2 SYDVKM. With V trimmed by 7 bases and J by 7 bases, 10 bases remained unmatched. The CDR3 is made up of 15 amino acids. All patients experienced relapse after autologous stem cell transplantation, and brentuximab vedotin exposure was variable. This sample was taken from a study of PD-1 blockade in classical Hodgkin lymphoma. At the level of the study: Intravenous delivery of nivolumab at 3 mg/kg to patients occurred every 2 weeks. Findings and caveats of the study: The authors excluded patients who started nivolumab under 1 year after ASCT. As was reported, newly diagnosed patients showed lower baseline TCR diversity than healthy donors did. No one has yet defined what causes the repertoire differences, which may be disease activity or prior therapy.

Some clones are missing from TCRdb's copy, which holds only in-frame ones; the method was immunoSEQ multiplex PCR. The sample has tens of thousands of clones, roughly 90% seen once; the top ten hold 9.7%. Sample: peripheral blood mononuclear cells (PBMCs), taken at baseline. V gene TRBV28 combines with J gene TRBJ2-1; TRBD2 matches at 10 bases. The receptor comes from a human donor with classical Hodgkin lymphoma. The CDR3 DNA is TGTGCCAGCATGATTTTAGGGGGACTAGCGAATGAGCAGTTCTTC. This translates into CASMILGGLANEQFF.